This T cell receptor (beta chain) was identified in a study of T-cell memory formation after mild COVID-19 (TCRdb year 2021). Looking at the study overall: Most TCR sequence clusters were specific to one of the two donors. Longitudinal TCRalpha and TCRbeta repertoire sequencing tracked T-cell clones expanding and contracting after mild COVID-19 in a couple of donors. The cohort comprised two young, previously healthy adult volunteers, one female and one male. General conclusions and limits of the study: Clones contracting from day 15 to 85 had balanced CD4/CD8 phenotypes, while a second wave expanding from day 15 to 37 was biased towards CD4+. Contracting CD4+ clones were found mainly in CM and EM memory subsets, while CD8+ clones were enriched in EMRA. Whether the second-wave clones peaking on day 37 were SARS-CoV-2 specific was not confirmed. Some responding clones were found in pre-infection memory, which suggests that pre-existing cross-reactive memory T cells took part in the SARS-CoV-2 response. Only a couple of mild cases were covered in the study, and larger cohorts including severe cases with pre-infection samples were considered necessary.

PBMCs were isolated by Ficoll-Paque density gradient centrifugation. This clonotype has only a few counts. Its recognized antigen is unknown. At one boundary the junction diverges from the germline segment, which might be a read error. TCRdb records Illumina NovaSeq 6000 as the sequencer. cDNA libraries for TCRalpha and TCRbeta were prepared by 5'RACE using constant-segment primers, with sample barcodes and unique molecular identifiers added. Trizol reagent was used to extract RNA from every sample. Libraries were amplified in two PCR steps, with a second sample barcode and Illumina TruSeq adapters added in the second step. Sequencing of the libraries was done on an Illumina NovaSeq, producing 2 x 150 bp paired-end reads. Regarding the original processing steps: With migec v1.2.7, reads were demultiplexed and then collapsed into UMI-guided consensus sequences. Using mixcr v2.1.11, the UMI consensuses were aligned to TRA and TRB V and J templates and assembled into clonotypes. Expanded or contracted clonotypes were those called significant by both edgeR and NoisET, with noise models trained on biological replicates. For edgeR calls, the cutoffs were a false discovery rate-adjusted p below 0.01 and a log2 fold-change threshold of 1. PCA with hierarchical clustering of max-normalized trajectories of the 1000 most abundant clonotypes was used as exploratory dynamics analysis. The CD4 or CD8 phenotype of responding clones was assigned using the separately sequenced CD4+ and CD8+ repertoires. In-frame beta chains were kept once TCRdb had trimmed the public reads at Q25 with fastp and called clones with MiXCR. Under each unique CDR3 protein, matching rows form one entry showing the most common genes and DNA. What appears here as the V and J calls and clone size reflects TCRdb's work, not the paper's. A total of 150,000 to 200,000 distinct CDR3 sequences appear in this sample, around 16% of them only once. The ten largest clones add up to 2% to 2.5% of the sample.

The sequence derives from an adult woman who had mild COVID-19 (a few samples of this study predate the infection). The sample titles of this study are shuffled in the database, so cell type and time point are left out; the donor was told from shared clones. Sequenced input: PBMCs or a T cell subset sorted from them (not recorded which).

The sequence in DNA is TGTGCTAGCAGCTTAATGGGGGGAGAGACCCAGTACTTC. Its protein is CASSLMGGETQYF. The chain employs TRBV7-7 and TRBJ2-5; tentative D gene TRBD2, with 6 bases matching. The CDR3 has 13 amino acids, counting the end cysteine and phenylalanine. Just CDR3 DNA is preserved here, 39 bases in frame from base 1. The germline V gene (reference sequence) gives CDR1 as SSHAT and CDR2 as FNYEAQ.